Listed below are T cell receptor beta chains from one sample, sequenced in a study of shared clonotypes between healthy human individuals. Sequenced by immunoSEQ multiplex PCR; TCRdb stores in-frame clones only, minus some. The top ten clones hold about 0.22% of a sample with about 800,000 clones, 95% to 97% of them seen once. Sequencing input: naive CD8+ T cells sorted from blood. These receptors were collected from a man in his thirties or forties in good health. CDR3s include the opening cysteine and the closing phenylalanine or tryptophan. A D gene is named only where the DNA matches it firmly. Rows give clone size only sometimes, using once, few, many, or a class for an expanded clone.

>TRBJ1-2|.|TRBV5-6|13|.
TGTGCCAGCAGCCGAACCTCGTACTATGGCTACACCTTC
CASSRTSYYGYTF
>TRBJ2-6|.|TRBV30|16|once
TGTGCCTGGAGTGACCTAGGGGTTACTGGGGCCAACGTCCTGACTTTC
CAWSDLGVTGANVLTF
>TRBJ2-2|.|TRBV9|14|.
TGTGCCAGCAGCGGGTGGGGAGAACCCGGGGAGCTGTTTTTT
CASSGWGEPGELFF
>TRBJ2-7|.|TRBV11-2|15|.
TGTGCCAGCAGCCCAGACGGGGGTTTGGGCTACGAGCAGTACTTC
CASSPDGGLGYEQYF
>TRBJ2-2|.|TRBV7-9|12|.
TGTGCCAGCAGCTCAGAGGGGTGGGAGCTGTTTTTT
CASSSEGWELFF
>TRBJ2-7|.|TRBV9|14|once
TGTGCCAGCAGCGCCGGAATAGGACCCTACGAGCAGTACTTC
CASSAGIGPYEQYF
>TRBJ2-7|.|TRBV28|14|few
TGTGCCAGCAGTTTTGGAGTCTCGGGCTACGAGCAGTACTTC
CASSFGVSGYEQYF
>TRBJ2-2|.|TRBV9|16|.
TGTGCCAGCAGCGTAGCCCTAGGATATAACACCGGGGAGCTGTTTTTT
CASSVALGYNTGELFF
>TRBJ2-7|TRBD2|TRBV6-5|13|.
TGTGCCAGTAATCTAGCGGGGAGCTACGAGCAGTACTTC
CASNLAGSYEQYF
>TRBJ2-7|.|TRBV27|15|.
TGTGCCAGTAATGAACGGGCAGGTTTAATGTACGAGCAGTACTTC
CASNERAGLMYEQYF
>TRBJ2-1|.|TRBV9|15|once
TGTGCCAGCAGCGCATCCGGGAGCTCCTACAATGAGCAGTTCTTC
CASSASGSSYNEQFF
>TRBJ2-5|.|TRBV9|17|.
TGTGCCAGCAGCGTAGCGGGTATACTACCGGGCCAAGAGACCCAGTACTTC
CASSVAGILPGQETQYF
>TRBJ2-7|.|TRBV6-6|14|few
TGTGCCAGCACCTCTCGGGGGGCGTTTGACGAGCAGTACTTC
CASTSRGAFDEQYF
>TRBJ1-2|.|TRBV7-9|14|.
TGTGCCAGCAGCCCGGGGGGCAGTAACTATGGCTACACCTTC
CASSPGGSNYGYTF
>TRBJ2-1|.|TRBV6-6|12|.
TGTGCCAGCAGTTCCCTCTCGAATGAGCAGTTCTTC
CASSSLSNEQFF
>TRBJ2-7|.|TRBV27|15|.
TGTGCCAGCAGACCATACGGACAGATTATCAACGAGCAGTACTTC
CASRPYGQIINEQYF
>TRBJ2-5|TRBD1|TRBV11-2|16|once
TGTGCCAGCAGCGTGACGCACAGGGGATATGAGGAGACCCAGTACTTC
CASSVTHRGYEETQYF
>TRBJ1-1|.|TRBV4-3|14|.
TGCGCCAGCAGCCAAGATCGGGGCTTCCCCGAAGCTTTCTTT
CASSQDRGFPEAFF
>TRBJ2-2|TRBD2|TRBV27|18|.
TGTGCCAGCAGTTTATTCGCTACTAGCGGGATCAACACCGGGGAGCTGTTTTTT
CASSLFATSGINTGELFF
>TRBJ1-1|.|TRBV30|12|.
TGTGCCTGGAGTGCAGTGAACACTGAAGCTTTCTTT
CAWSAVNTEAFF
>TRBJ2-1|.|TRBV2|13|.
TGTGCCATCCTCACCCTATGGTACAATGAGCAGTTCTTC
CAILTLWYNEQFF
>TRBJ2-7|.|TRBV9|13|.
TGTGCCAGCAGCGTAGCTACCCGGGACGAGCAGTACTTC
CASSVATRDEQYF
>TRBJ2-2|.|TRBV4-1|15|.
TGCGCCAGCAGCCAATCGCTGGGGGTCACCGGGGAGCTGTTTTTT
CASSQSLGVTGELFF
>TRBJ2-5|.|TRBV11-3|13|.
TGTGCCAGCAGCTTTGGCACACAAGAGACCCAGTACTTC
CASSFGTQETQYF
>TRBJ1-1|.|TRBV7-2|14|.
TGTGCCAGCAGCTTAGCAGGGATGAACACTGAAGCTTTCTTT
CASSLAGMNTEAFF
>TRBJ1-4|.|TRBV6-6|16|once
TGTGCCAGCAGTTGGACACATCCCGGCAGGAATGAAAAACTGTTTTTT
CASSWTHPGRNEKLFF
>TRBJ2-7|TRBD1|TRBV7-9|16|.
TGTGCCAGCAGCTCGCTACGGACAGGGGGCTCGTACGAGCAGTACTTC
CASSSLRTGGSYEQYF
>TRBJ2-1|.|TRBV10-3|15|.
TGTGCCATCAGTGAGTCGAGTGGGAGGCCCAATGAGCAGTTCTTC
CAISESSGRPNEQFF
>TRBJ2-1|.|TRBV25-1|12|.
TGTGCCAGCAGTGAAGACGGCCTGTTGGAGTTCTTC
CASSEDGLLEFF
>TRBJ2-1|.|TRBV6-5|12|.
TGTGCCAGCAGTCCCCCCAGCAATGAGCAGTTCTTC
CASSPPSNEQFF
>TRBJ2-3|TRBD1|TRBV7-9|16|once
TGTGCCAGCAGATTTACAGGGGACCCTGCCACAGATACGCAGTATTTT
CASRFTGDPATDTQYF
>TRBJ2-5|.|TRBV29-1|16|.
TGCAGCGTTGTATTTTGGACAAGCGGATACCAAGAGACCCAGTACTTC
CSVVFWTSGYQETQYF
>TRBJ2-2|.|TRBV2|14|.
TGTGCCACCAACAACATAGGGGACGCCGGGGAGCTGTTTTTT
CATNNIGDAGELFF
>TRBJ2-2|.|TRBV9|17|.
TGTGCCAGCAGCGTACCATTTGGGGGCGCGAACACCGGGGAGCTGTTTTTT
CASSVPFGGANTGELFF
>TRBJ2-1|TRBD2|TRBV19|17|.
TGTGCCAGTAGCCACAGACCGACTAGCGTATCCTACAATGAGCAGTTCTTC
CASSHRPTSVSYNEQFF
>TRBJ2-5|TRBD2|TRBV11-2|19|.
TGTGCCAGCAGCCCCGGACTAGCGGGAGGCTCGCCCGGGATAGAGACCCAGTACTTC
CASSPGLAGGSPGIETQYF
>TRBJ2-1|TRBD2|TRBV7-9|15|.
TGTGCCAGCAGCTCTAGCGGGATTTCGAACAATGAGCAGTTCTTC
CASSSSGISNNEQFF
>TRBJ2-6|TRBD1|TRBV6-1|14|.
TGTGCCAGCAGTACAGGGGACGGGGCCAACGTCCTGACTTTC
CASSTGDGANVLTF
>TRBJ2-1|.|TRBV7-6|11|.
TGTGCCAGCAGCTCAAACAATGAGCAGTTCTTC
CASSSNNEQFF
>TRBJ1-1|.|TRBV11-3|13|.
TGTGCCAGCAGCCCTGACCCGAACACTGAAGCTTTCTTT
CASSPDPNTEAFF
>TRBJ2-7|TRBD2|TRBV29-1|15|once
TGCAGCGTCGAATTAGCGGGAGGGCCTACCTACGAGCAGTACTTC
CSVELAGGPTYEQYF
>TRBJ1-1|.|TRBV7-9|13|.
TGTGCCAGCAGCTTTGGGTTGGTGGATGAAGCTTTCTTT
CASSFGLVDEAFF
>TRBJ2-1|.|TRBV4-1|13|.
TGCGCCAGCAGCCCTACTAGCTACAATGAGCAGTTCTTC
CASSPTSYNEQFF
>TRBJ2-7|.|TRBV5-1|13|many
TGCGCCAGCAGCGTCGAACCCCTATACGAGCAGTACTTC
CASSVEPLYEQYF
>TRBJ2-7|.|TRBV28|14|.
TGTGCCAGCAGTTTAGTGGGCGGAGACTACGAGCAGTACTTC
CASSLVGGDYEQYF
>TRBJ2-5|.|TRBV11-2|15|.
TGTGCCAGCAGCTTAGGGCAGGGATTACAAGAGACCCAGTACTTC
CASSLGQGLQETQYF
>TRBJ2-1|TRBD2|TRBV4-1|15|.
TGCGCCAGCAGCCAAGAGACGACTAGCGGAAATGAGCAGTTCTTC
CASSQETTSGNEQFF
>TRBJ2-1|TRBD2|TRBV7-2|14|.
TGTGCCAGCAGACCGGGACTAGGGAACAATGAGCAGTTCTTC
CASRPGLGNNEQFF
>TRBJ2-7|.|TRBV19|15|.
TGTGCCAGTAGTATAGATAGGGCAGGGCGGAACGAGCAGTACTTC
CASSIDRAGRNEQYF
>TRBJ2-7|TRBD2|TRBV5-6|17|.
TGTGCCAGCAGCTCGGGACTAGCGGGTTCAACCGGCTACGAGCAGTACTTC
CASSSGLAGSTGYEQYF
>TRBJ2-5|.|TRBV6-5|14|.
TGTGCCAGCAGTTACGGGGGGGCCCAAGAGACCCAGTACTTC
CASSYGGAQETQYF
>TRBJ1-1|.|TRBV11-2|17|.
TGTGCCAGCAGCACCCAGATGAACCCGACCCGTAACACTGAAGCTTTCTTT
CASSTQMNPTRNTEAFF
>TRBJ2-5|TRBD1|TRBV27|16|.
TGTGCCAGCAGTCCCGGGGACAGGGGGCCCATGGAGACCCAGTACTTC
CASSPGDRGPMETQYF
>TRBJ2-3|.|TRBV7-3|11|.
TGTGCCAGCAGCTGGGGGGATACGCAGTATTTT
CASSWGDTQYF
>TRBJ1-1|TRBD1|TRBV10-2|14|.
TGCGCCAGCAGTGACAACAGGGGGTGGACTGAAGCTTTCTTT
CASSDNRGWTEAFF
>TRBJ2-7|TRBD2|TRBV19|17|.
TGTGCCAGTAGTTGGACTAGCGGTGAGGATAGTTCCTACGAGCAGTACTTC
CASSWTSGEDSSYEQYF